This T cell receptor (beta chain) was obtained from a study of identical twins. TCRdb reprocessed the 5' RACE reads via MiXCR and lists one record per CDR3 protein. This table holds a few hundred thousand distinct CDR3 sequences, about 13% found once. This clonotype was counted between two and nine times. Separately, the same data were catalogued under a study of yellow fever vaccine responses in identical twins.

Input material: memory (CD45RO+) T cells sorted from blood. The sequence came from a woman between 18 and 29 years old in good health.

The CDR3 here is CASSSPRTGVRGNEQFF. The CDR3 bases are TGTGCCAGCAGCTCCCCCAGGACAGGGGTTAGGGGCAATGAGCAGTTCTTC. The chain employs TRBV7-6 and TRBJ2-1; 9 bases fit TRBD1. Trimming removed 4 bases from V and 6 bases from J; junction bases left unmatched: 13. Germline V gene lookup returns CDR1 SGHVS and CDR2 FNYEAQ. This CDR3 contains 17 residues.